These 25 T cell receptor beta chains came from one sample sequenced in a study of Tregs in tolerant kidney transplant recipients. The assay was immunoSEQ multiplex PCR, and TCRdb's table has in-frame clones only and misses some. Its table records tens of thousands of clones. Specimen: CD4+ T cells from blood, collected before the transplant. All receptors come from a human donor who received a combined kidney and bone marrow transplant.

Comments on this clone: The read terminates 3 residues ahead of where the CDR3 ends, so the germline J gene completes it. V and J are TRBV6-2 or TRBV6-3 and TRBJ1-1, with TRBD1 matching 9 bases. The germline V gene has CDR1 MNHEY and CDR2 SVGEGT. The CDR3 covers 15 residues. CDR3 bases read: TGTGCCAGCAGTCTACAGGGGGCGGAGGTCTCTGTA. Translation: CASSLQGAEVSV. The whole CDR3 protein reads CASSLQGAEVSVAFF.

The CDR3 loop reads CSAPFGGAGTDTQYF. CDR3 DNA (partial): TGCAGTGCTCCCTTTGGGGGGGCCGGCACAGATACG. The rearrangement links TRBV20-1 to TRBJ2-3; D possibly corresponds to TRBD2 (7 bases). The CDR3 is cut off 3 residues early in the read; its end comes from the germline J gene. The CDR3 extends over 15 amino acids. Germline-derived CDR1 and CDR2 are DFQATT and SNEGSKA (reference sequence). Trimming took off 5 bases at V and 1 base at J, with 16 bases between the two ends.

About this clone: Coverage ceases 3 residues before the CDR3 finishes, and the germline J gene fills in the end. This chain links TRBV6-1 with TRBJ2-5; TRBD1 matches at 11 bases. Germline loops: CDR1 MNHNS, CDR2 SASEGT. The V segment lost 3 bases and the J segment 4 bases; nucleotides outside the gene matches: 7. CDR3 size: 16 residues. Partial CDR3 DNA: TGTGCCAGCAGTGATCGGAGGGACAGGGGGATAGAGACC. Amino acids: CASSDRRDRGIET. The whole CDR3 sequence reads CASSDRRDRGIETQYF.

Worth noting for this clone: The read terminates 3 residues ahead of where the CDR3 ends, so the germline J gene completes it. The chain is built from TRBV19 and TRBJ2-1; D remains ambiguous. The germline V gene has CDR1 LNHDA and CDR2 SQIVND (reference sequence). The CDR3 loop spans 13 amino acids. V lost 5 bases, J lost 4 bases, and 9 bases lay in between. This chain's CDR3 is CASSHADYNEQFF. The sequenced CDR3 bases are TGTGCCAGTAGTCACGCGGATTACAATGAG.

As concerns this clone: The CDR3 end falls 3 residues outside the read, so it is completed with the germline J gene. V gene TRBV7-2 combines with J gene TRBJ1-1, with 10 bases fitting TRBD1. This CDR3 is built from 15 residues. Germline CDR1 and CDR2: SGHTA and FQGNSA. V lost 7 bases and J lost 5; bases outside the gene matches: 10. CDR3 DNA (partial): TGTGCCAGCAAGGAAACCGGGACAGGGGTAACTGAA. Encoded protein: CASKETGTGVTE. The whole CDR3 sequence reads CASKETGTGVTEAFF.

The CDR3 here is CASSQSKQDYGYTF. The sequenced CDR3 bases are TGCGCCAGCAGTCAATCGAAACAGGACTATGGC. The V and J genes are TRBV23-1 and TRBJ1-2, with a weak D call TRBD1 (5 bases). The CDR3 is cut off 3 residues early in the read; its end comes from the germline J gene. TRBV23-1 carries the ORF label, with uncertain function. V was trimmed by 0 bases and J by 3 bases, leaving 8 bases between them. The CDR3 has 14 amino acids.

On this clone itself: The read finishes 3 residues shy of the CDR3 end, and the germline J gene is used to complete it. The chain uses TRBV7-2 and TRBJ1-1, with D possibly being TRBD1 (6 bases). The germline V gene has CDR1 SGHTA and CDR2 FQGNSA. V lost 5 bases and J 1 base, leaving 11 bases between the germline ends. The CDR3 has 14 amino acids. The sequenced part of the CDR3 DNA is TGTGCCAGCAGCCCCGGACAGTCGAACACTGAA. Protein product: CASSPGQSNTE. The full-length CDR3 reads as CASSPGQSNTEAFF.

A word on this clone: The CDR3 extends 3 residues past the end of the read, so its final part is completed from the germline J gene. The rearrangement links TRBV30 to TRBJ1-4, with a weak D call TRBD1 (6 bases). V was pared by 5 bases and J by 7 bases, with 20 bases between. CDR1 is GTSNPN and CDR2 is SVGIG in the germline V gene (reference sequence). The CDR3 runs 15 residues. The sequenced CDR3 bases are TGTGCCTGGTGGCGTGGGACACCGAGTGGTGAAAAA. Protein: CAWWRGTPSGEK. From start to end, the CDR3 is CAWWRGTPSGEKLFF.

A remark on this clone: The read ends 3 residues shy of where the CDR3 ends; the end is completed using the germline J gene. The chain combines TRBV2 with TRBJ2-2; D not certain. Trimming removed 6 bases from V and 0 bases from J, with 8 bases in between. This CDR3 contains 14 residues. Germline V gene lookup returns CDR1 SNHLY and CDR2 FYNNEI. The CDR3 reads CASRARANTGELFF. CDR3 DNA, as far as it was read: TGTGCCAGCAGGGCAAGAGCGAACACCGGGGAG.

On this clone: The read stops 3 residues short of the end of the CDR3; the missing end is completed from the germline J gene. The genes are TRBV6-2 or TRBV6-3 and TRBJ2-1; no clear D. The V end lost 2 bases, the J end lost 3 bases, and 5 bases lay between the germline ends. The CDR3 length is 13 residues. Germline V gives CDR1 MNHEY, CDR2 SVGEGT. The sequenced part of the CDR3 DNA is TGTGCCAGCAGTTACCCGGGCTACAATGAG. This translates into CASSYPGYNE. Given in full, the CDR3 is CASSYPGYNEQFF.

The sequenced CDR3 bases are TGTGCCTGGAGTCCCCTGCGGGTCACCGGGGAG. Protein: CAWSPLRVTGE. The full CDR3 protein reads CAWSPLRVTGELFF. The chain couples TRBV30 to TRBJ2-2; maybe TRBD2 (5 bases). The CDR3 goes on 3 residues after the read ends, and that part is filled in from the germline J gene. The CDR3 runs 14 residues. The germline V gene has CDR1 GTSNPN and CDR2 SVGIG (reference sequence). V was cut by 2 bases and J by 4 bases, with 11 bases left in between.

To note about this clone: The read terminates 3 residues before the CDR3 end, so the remaining end is supplied by the germline J gene. This rearrangement joins TRBV7-9 to TRBJ2-7, with D perhaps TRBD1 (5 bases). Between the trimmed V and J ends, which lost 1 base and 4 bases, there was a span of 14 bases. CDR3 length equals 15 residues. The germline V gene encodes CDR1 SEHNR and CDR2 FQNEAQ (reference sequence). CDR3 amino acids: CASSLGQLGRYEQYF. Incomplete CDR3 DNA: TGTGCCAGCAGCTTAGGACAGTTGGGTCGTTACGAG.

Regarding this clone: The read ends 3 residues early relative to the CDR3; the germline J gene fills the gap. The chain recombines TRBV19 with TRBJ1-5; D unresolved. The V and J ends lost 3 bases and 0 bases respectively, with 6 bases between them. This CDR3 is 14 amino acids long. CDR1 is LNHDA and CDR2 is SQIVND in the germline V gene (reference sequence). The CDR3 bases that were read are TGTGCCAGTAGTATCCCCCATAGCAATCAGCCC. This translates into CASSIPHSNQP. From start to end, the CDR3 is CASSIPHSNQPQHF.

A word on this clone: The DNA ends 3 residues before the CDR3 does, and the rest of the CDR3 is filled in from the germline J gene. V usage is TRBV10-2 and J usage is TRBJ1-5, with TRBD1 matching over 7 bases. Germline V CDR1 and CDR2: WSHSY, SAAADI. After removal of 5 bases from V and 9 bases from J, the junction contained 13 bases not matched to a gene. This CDR3 contains 15 residues. The CDR3 is CASSLTGTVLRPQHF. Partial CDR3 DNA: TGCGCCAGCAGTTTAACCGGGACAGTTTTACGGCCC.

Regarding this clone: The read falls 3 residues short of the CDR3 end, and the missing part is taken from the germline J gene. V usage is TRBV6-2 or TRBV6-3 and J usage is TRBJ2-7, with TRBD1 as a possible D gene (6 bases). Per the germline V gene, CDR1 is MNHEY and CDR2 is SVGEGT. The CDR3 has 13 amino acids. V was trimmed by 6 bases and J by 3 bases, leaving 12 bases between them. CDR3 residues: CASRTTGNYEQYF. The part of the CDR3 DNA that was read is TGTGCCAGCAGAACAACAGGGAACTACGAG.

As concerns this clone: Coverage ceases 3 residues before the CDR3 finishes, and the germline J gene fills in the end. The chain uses TRBV5-1 and TRBJ2-3, with a tentative D call TRBD1 (6 bases). Germline V lookup: CDR1 SGHRS, CDR2 YFSETQ. CDR3 length equals 13 residues. The V gene lost 4 bases and the J gene lost 8 bases, with 14 bases spanning the gap. CDR3 residues: CASSPDSFGTQYF. CDR3 DNA, as far as it was read: TGCGCCAGCAGCCCGGACAGTTTCGGTACG.

With respect to this clone: With the read ending 3 residues before the CDR3 end, the germline J gene is used to fill in that end. This chain uses TRBV11-2 with TRBJ1-1; perhaps TRBD1 as D (6 bases). This CDR3 region has 15 residues. Germline values: CDR1 SGHAT, CDR2 FQNNGV. The V gene lost 0 bases and the J gene lost 1 base, with 9 bases spanning the gap. The CDR3 spells CASSLDPRGNTEAFF. Partial CDR3 DNA: TGTGCCAGCAGCTTAGATCCCAGGGGGAACACTGAA.

With regard to this clone: The CDR3 end falls 3 residues outside the read, so it is completed with the germline J gene. V gene TRBV7-6 combines with J gene TRBJ2-2, with a weak D call TRBD1 (6 bases). Trimming removed 5 bases at V and 4 bases at J, with 17 bases between. CDR1 is SGHVS and CDR2 is FNYEAQ in the germline V gene. CDR3 length equals 16 residues. The CDR3 reads CASSPRMGAVTGELFF. The sequenced CDR3 bases are TGTGCCAGCAGCCCTCGTATGGGGGCGGTCACCGGGGAG.

As for this clone: The CDR3 extends 3 residues past the end of the read, so its final part is completed from the germline J gene. The chain recombines TRBV20-1 with TRBJ2-1; TRBD1 matches at 8 bases. J lost 0 bases, V lost 0 bases, and 7 bases had no gene match. Germline V CDR1 and CDR2: DFQATT, SNEGSKA (reference sequence). The CDR3 runs to 17 residues. The CDR3 DNA, read in part, is TGCAGTGCTAGAGATCTACAGGGGGTAAGCTCCTACAATGAG. Its translation is CSARDLQGVSSYNE. The whole CDR3 protein is CSARDLQGVSSYNEQFF.

For this clone: The read comes to an end 3 residues before the CDR3 does, leaving the germline J gene to fill in the end. The chain combines TRBV7-6 with TRBJ1-4, with D uncertain. This CDR3 comprises 14 residues. With 4 bases removed from V and 3 bases from J, the gap between germline ends came to 9 bases. CDR1 and CDR2 from the germline V gene are SGHVS and FNYEAQ. The CDR3 bases that were read are TGTGCCAGCAGCTCCCGGGGTGCTAATGAAAAA. It codes for CASSSRGANEK. The whole CDR3 region reads CASSSRGANEKLFF.

Remarks on this clone: Read coverage stops 3 residues before the CDR3 terminus; the germline J gene supplies the remainder. The V gene is TRBV7-2, the J gene TRBJ2-3; D might be TRBD1 or TRBD2, each matching 6 bases. Trimming cost V 5 bases and J 0 bases, with 12 bases left between them. Germline V lookup: CDR1 SGHTA, CDR2 FQGNSA. This CDR3 region has 15 residues. The CDR3 here is CASSGGTPSTDTQYF. Partial CDR3 DNA: TGTGCCAGCAGCGGCGGGACACCTAGCACAGATACG.

Remarks on this clone: The sequenced fragment ends 3 residues before the CDR3 boundary, so the rest is inferred from the germline J gene. The rearrangement uses TRBV20-1 and TRBJ1-2, with D perhaps TRBD1 (6 bases). The CDR3 loop spans 15 amino acids. The germline V and J ends were trimmed by 0 bases and 1 base, with 12 bases remaining between them. Germline CDR1 and CDR2: DFQATT and SNEGSKA (reference sequence). The DNA read from the CDR3 is TGCAGTGCTAGAGATTTAAAGGGGGTTAACTATGGC. This sequence encodes CSARDLKGVNYG. The full-length CDR3 reads as CSARDLKGVNYGYTF.

Points on this clone: Read sequence stops 3 residues before the CDR3 end, and the germline J gene provides the missing end. The chain links TRBV29-1 to TRBJ2-7; 9 bases are a match to TRBD2. The trim removed 6 bases at V and 0 bases at J, leaving 9 bases unmatched. The CDR3 is 15 residues long. CDR1 is SQVTM and CDR2 is ANQGSEA in the germline V gene. This CDR3 is CSVVLAGKSSYEQYF. CDR3 bases read: TGCAGCGTAGTACTAGCGGGCAAGAGCTCCTACGAG.

Turning to this clone: The read gets to within 3 residues of the CDR3 end, and the germline J gene fills in the rest. The chain is built from TRBV20-1 and TRBJ1-2, with 7 bases that match TRBD1. CDR3 length: 14 residues. The ends lost 5 bases at V and 2 bases at J; junction bases unmatched: 8. Germline lookup yields CDR1 DFQATT and CDR2 SNEGSKA (reference sequence). The sequenced part of the CDR3 DNA is TGCAGTGCTCTTGAAGGGGGCCGAAACTATGGC. This sequence encodes CSALEGGRNYG. The CDR3 in full is CSALEGGRNYGYTF.

This chain's CDR3 is CASRTQLQGYEQYF. The covered CDR3 bases are TGTGCCAGCAGGACTCAATTACAGGGGTACGAG. The V call is TRBV2, the J call TRBJ2-7, with 7 bases aligning to TRBD1. The CDR3 end falls 3 residues outside the read, so it is completed with the germline J gene. Germline-derived CDR1 and CDR2 are SNHLY and FYNNEI. J was trimmed by 4 bases and V by 6 bases; bases with no gene match: 9. The CDR3 extends over 14 amino acids.